The 9 T cell receptor beta chains below were found in one sample sequenced in a study of shared clonotypes between healthy human individuals. Profiled with immunoSEQ multiplex PCR; TCRdb holds only in-frame clones, not every one. The profile shows about 2,200,000 clones, roughly 91% of them singletons. Positive CCR7 selection of CD45RO-negative cells yielded the naive CD8 cells, and terminally differentiated effector memory CD45RA+ cells were excluded. The sample was naive CD8+ T cells from PBMCs. These receptors were collected from a man aged 18 to 30 in good health. Some clones in this sample may be carry-over from other donors' samples.

This clone was observed a handful of times. The same CDR3 can be traced to other DNA sequences in this sample. J is TRBJ1-1 and V is TRBV28; D unresolved. Germline-derived CDR1 and CDR2 are MDHEN and SYDVKM. This CDR3 has 12 residues. Trimming removed 3 bases from V and 2 bases from J, with 4 bases in between. DNA for the CDR3: TGTGCCAGCAGTTTTGGAAACACTGAAGCTTTCTTT. Amino acid sequence: CASSFGNTEAFF. The full variable domain, in which reference TRBV28 and TRBJ1-1 provide the parts outside the CDR3, is DVKVTQSSRYLVKRTGEKVFLECVQDMDHENMFWYRQDPGLGLRLIYFSYDVKMKEKGDIPEGYSVSREKKERFSLILESASTNQTSMYLCASSFGNTEAFFGQGTRLTVV.

The V call is TRBV7-2, the J call TRBJ2-4; TRBD2 matches 10 bases. V lost 1 base, J lost 0 bases, and 6 bases stayed unmatched. The germline V gene has CDR1 SGHTA and CDR2 FQGNSA. This CDR3 contains 18 residues. CDR3 DNA: TGTGCCAGCAGCTTAGTCCCTAGCGGGAGTTTAGCCAAAAACATTCAGTACTTC. The encoded protein is CASSLVPSGSLAKNIQYF.

This chain connects TRBV19 to TRBJ2-1; 13 positions match TRBD2. With V trimmed by 5 bases and J by 0 bases, 7 bases remained unmatched. This CDR3 comprises 18 residues. Germline loops: CDR1 LNHDA, CDR2 SQIVND (reference sequence). The CDR3 is CASSWTSGGFSSYNEQFF. DNA for the CDR3: TGTGCCAGTAGTTGGACTAGCGGGGGATTTAGCTCCTACAATGAGCAGTTCTTC.

Note on this clone: Additional DNA sequences in this sample encode the identical CDR3. This chain connects TRBV11-2 to TRBJ2-7; 12 positions match TRBD2. Germline assignment: CDR1 SGHAT and CDR2 FQNNGV. The V segment lost 5 bases and the J segment 4 bases; nucleotides outside the gene matches: 3. CDR3 length: 14 residues. The CDR3: CASSLTSGSYEQYF. The DNA for the CDR3 is TGTGCCAGCAGCCTGACTAGCGGGAGTTACGAGCAGTACTTC.

This clone was seen just once. The chain has TRBV4-3 and TRBJ2-7, with 7 bases identical to TRBD2. This CDR3 contains 17 residues. V gave up 0 bases and J gave up 6 bases; unmatched junction bases: 14. The V gene's germline CDR1 is LGHNA and CDR2 YSLEER. The chain's CDR3 is CASSQEKGDPWGGEQYF. The CDR3 DNA sequence: TGCGCCAGCAGCCAAGAGAAAGGGGACCCCTGGGGGGGCGAGCAGTACTTC.

Comment on this clone: Other DNA sequences in the same sample also yield this CDR3. V gene TRBV27 combines with J gene TRBJ2-7, with D uncertain. Germline CDR1 is MNHEY and CDR2 is SMNVEV (reference sequence). CDR3 length: 14 residues. The V and J ends lost 1 base and 1 base respectively, with 8 bases between them. The CDR3 DNA sequence: TGTGCCAGCAGTTTATTCGGCGCATCCTACGAGCAGTACTTC. Protein sequence: CASSLFGASYEQYF.

V is TRBV2 and J is TRBJ1-5, with no clear D. The V end lost 5 bases, the J end lost 3 bases, and 11 bases lay between the germline ends. CDR1 is SNHLY, CDR2 FYNNEI, per germline. The CDR3 is 14 amino acids. The DNA for the CDR3 is TGTGCCAGCAGTCCGGACGGAGACAATCAGCCCCAGCATTTT. Amino acid sequence: CASSPDGDNQPQHF. The variable domain in full, with the rest retrieved from reference TRBV2 and TRBJ1-5, is EPEVTQTPSHQVTQMGQEVILRCVPISNHLYFYWYRQILGQKVEFLVSFYNNEISEKSEIFDDQFSVERPDGSNFTLKIRSTKLEDSAMYFCASSPDGDNQPQHFGDGTRLSIL.

This chain joins TRBV10-2 and TRBJ2-7; D gene uncertain. The CDR3 totals 13 residues. Germline CDR1 reads WSHSY; CDR2 reads SAAADI. Trimming shortened V by 2 bases and J by 2 bases, and 7 bases separated the two germline ends. The CDR3 loop reads CASSEGLAYEQYF. The CDR3 nucleotides read TGCGCCAGCAGTGAGGGGCTGGCCTACGAGCAGTACTTC.

The chain joins TRBV28 to TRBJ1-2; D may be TRBD1 (5 bases). Trimming stripped 6 bases from V and 4 bases from J, with 12 bases between. Per germline, CDR1 MDHEN and CDR2 SYDVKM. CDR3 size: 13 residues. For the CDR3, the DNA is TGTGCCAGCAGCCCCCTGGGGGGCTATGGCTACACCTTC. Its translation: CASSPLGGYGYTF.